These 19 T cell receptor beta chains originate from one sample sequenced in a study of identical twins. TCRdb reprocessed the 5' RACE reads with MiXCR, giving one entry per CDR3 protein. The table lists 700,000 or so distinct CDR3 sequences, more than 6.5% of them singletons, with 0.75% to 1% in the top ten. The same data also contributed to another study, on yellow fever vaccine responses in identical twins.

Sequenced input: PBMCs. These receptors were collected from a woman aged 18-29 years in good health.

The sample holds a few counts of this clonotype. The J gene is TRBJ1-6, the V gene TRBV12-3 or TRBV12-4; tentatively, D is TRBD1 (5 bases). Trimming removed 6 bases from V and 7 bases from J, with 22 bases in between. The CDR3 extends over 17 amino acids. Written as DNA, the CDR3 is TGTGCCAGCAGCCCCGCGGGAGGGGCCGGCGGAAATTCACCCCTCCACTTT. Translation: CASSPAGGAGGNSPLHF.

This clonotype was detected a few times. The chain is built from TRBV29-1 and TRBJ2-7, with 7 nucleotides matching TRBD1. This CDR3 comprises 14 residues. CDR1 and CDR2 (germline): SQVTM, ANQGSEA. Trimming cost V 5 bases and J 4 bases; bases outside gene matches: 11. The DNA of the CDR3 is TGCAGCGTTCGAGGGGGCGCATCTCAATACGAGCAGTACTTC. Translation gives CSVRGGASQYEQYF.

The V call is TRBV2, the J call TRBJ2-3; 11 bases are a match to TRBD2. The CDR3 extends over 15 amino acids. J was trimmed by 6 bases and V by 4 bases; bases with no gene match: 6. CDR1 is SNHLY and CDR2 is FYNNEI in the germline V gene. CDR3 in DNA: TGTGCCAGCAGTGTTAGCGGGGGGGCGCGGGATACGCAGTATTTT. As protein: CASSVSGGARDTQYF.

This clonotype has at least ten counts. The CDR3 sequence: CASSYGTGANTEAFF. CDR3 bases: TGTGCCAGCAGTTACGGGACAGGAGCGAACACTGAAGCTTTCTTT. The chain combines TRBV6-5 with TRBJ1-1; the match to TRBD1 covers 8 bases. V lost 2 bases to trimming and J lost 1 base; unmatched junction nucleotides: 3. CDR3 length: 15 amino acids. The V gene's germline CDR1 is MNHEY and CDR2 SVGAGI.

This clonotype was seen at least ten times. This chain connects TRBV6-4 to TRBJ2-1, with D possibly matching TRBD1 (5 bases). There are 13 residues in the CDR3. The V and J ends lost 4 bases and 9 bases respectively, with 13 bases between them. Germline CDR1 reads MRHNA; CDR2 reads SNTAGT. The DNA for the CDR3 is TGTGCCAGCAGTGCCCAGGGCCTCGGTGAGCAGTTCTTC. Its translation: CASSAQGLGEQFF.

J is TRBJ2-5 and V is TRBV4-3; TRBD2 matches 7 bases. Germline loops: CDR1 LGHNA, CDR2 YSLEER. The CDR3 runs to 14 residues. Trimming at V came to 2 bases and at J to 3 bases, leaving 3 bases not matched to a gene. CDR3 in amino acids: CASSQRGTKETQYF. The CDR3 DNA sequence: TGCGCCAGCAGCCAAAGAGGGACTAAAGAGACCCAGTACTTC.

The table lists this clonotype with many counts. The DNA for the CDR3 is TGTGCCAGCAGTCCCCTGCGGGGGTCGAACACCGGGGAGCTGTTTTTT. It yields the protein CASSPLRGSNTGELFF. V is TRBV12-3 or TRBV12-4 and J is TRBJ2-2, with 7 bases aligning to TRBD2. This CDR3 is 16 amino acids long. V dropped 5 bases and J dropped 0; count of bases not matched to a gene: 6.

Ten or more counts support this clonotype. V gene TRBV15 combines with J gene TRBJ2-2; the match to TRBD2 covers 12 bases. Per germline, CDR1 LNHNV and CDR2 YYDKDF (reference sequence). V shed 2 bases, J shed 6 bases, and the junction held 1 base outside the gene matches. The CDR3 consists of 15 residues. CDR3 protein: CATSRLAGGAGELFF. DNA for the CDR3: TGTGCCACCAGCAGACTAGCGGGGGGGGCCGGGGAGCTGTTTTTT.

This clonotype was detected a few times. The V and J genes are TRBV21-1 and TRBJ2-7; the DNA was not compared with TRBD2, the D call given in the table. TRBV21-1 is a pseudogene segment. This CDR3 is 14 amino acids long. Here the CDR3 reads CASRPRLVPYEQYF. The CDR3 DNA sequence: TGTGCCAGCAGGCCCAGACTAGTTCCCTACGAGCAGTACTTC.

There are a few counts of this clonotype. The rearrangement links TRBV28 to TRBJ2-2; tentatively, D is TRBD2 (6 bases). V lost 6 bases, J lost 0 bases, and 14 bases lay in between. The CDR3 has 16 amino acids. Germline V gene data show CDR1 as MDHEN and CDR2 as SYDVKM. For the CDR3, the DNA is TGTGCCAGCAGCTCCCTCCCGGGAGCGAACACCGGGGAGCTGTTTTTT. The encoded protein is CASSSLPGANTGELFF.

The chain uses TRBV14 and TRBJ2-5; no reliable D call. The CDR3 consists of 14 residues. Germline V gene sequence: CDR1 SGHDN, CDR2 FVKESK. The V gene lost 4 bases and the J gene lost 2 bases, with 11 bases spanning the gap. Here the CDR3 DNA reads TGTGCCAGCAGCCCCTCTGTGCTGCAAGAGACCCAGTACTTC. Translation gives CASSPSVLQETQYF.

There are many counts of this clonotype. The V call is TRBV11-2, the J call TRBJ1-6; 7 bases align to TRBD1. Germline V lookup: CDR1 SGHAT, CDR2 FQNNGV. With V trimmed by 2 bases and J by 4 bases, 14 bases remained unmatched. The CDR3 has 19 amino acids. CDR3 protein: CASSLQGQSQWAYNSPLHF. For the CDR3, the DNA is TGTGCCAGCAGCTTACAGGGACAGAGCCAATGGGCGTATAATTCACCCCTCCACTTT.

V usage is TRBV9 and J usage is TRBJ2-7; D is perhaps TRBD1 (6 bases). This CDR3 is 14 amino acids long. V lost 0 bases and J lost 6, with 13 bases in between. Germline-derived CDR1 and CDR2 are SGDLS and YYNGEE. The CDR3 DNA reads as TGTGCCAGCAGCGTAGGTTCGAAGGGGGTCGAGCAGTACTTC. This translates into CASSVGSKGVEQYF. Complete variable domain (other parts from reference TRBV9 and TRBJ2-7): DSGVTQTPKHLITATGQRVTLRCSPRSGDLSVYWYQQSLDQGLQFLIQYYNGEERAKGNILERFSAQQFPDLHSELNLSSLELGDSALYFCASSVGSKGVEQYFGPGTRLTVT.

There are a few counts of this clonotype. This chain joins TRBV5-1 and TRBJ1-1; unclear D gene. The germline V gene has CDR1 SGHRS and CDR2 YFSETQ. This CDR3 comprises 13 residues. V was pared by 4 bases and J by 3 bases, with 10 bases between. The CDR3 here is CASSLSRYTEAFF. The CDR3 DNA is TGCGCCAGCAGCCTCAGCCGGTACACTGAAGCTTTCTTT.

V is TRBV6-2 or TRBV6-3 and J is TRBJ1-2; D might be TRBD1 (5 bases). Trimming took off 4 bases at V and 8 bases at J, with 11 bases between the two ends. The germline CDR1 and CDR2 sequences are MNHEY and SVGEGT. The CDR3 is 12 amino acids. The CDR3 spells CASSLARDGYTF. The DNA of the CDR3 is TGTGCCAGCAGTTTGGCGCGGGACGGCTACACCTTC.

This clonotype was seen only a few times. The chain carries TRBV20-1 and TRBJ2-1; 8 nucleotides align to TRBD2. Germline assignment: CDR1 DFQATT and CDR2 SNEGSKA (reference sequence). CDR3 length equals 16 residues. The V segment lost 0 bases and the J segment 4 bases; nucleotides outside the gene matches: 8. The CDR3 region is CSARDPSGRPYNEQFF. CDR3 sequence (DNA): TGCAGTGCTAGAGATCCTAGCGGGCGACCTTACAATGAGCAGTTCTTC.

This clonotype was counted between two and nine times. The DNA of the CDR3 is TGTGCCAGCAGCCACTCTCTTAACGGGACTAGCGGGAGGTACACCGGGGAGCTGTTTTTT. Protein: CASSHSLNGTSGRYTGELFF. The rearrangement links TRBV11-1 to TRBJ2-2; 15 positions agree with TRBD2. Germline assignment: CDR1 SGHAT and CDR2 FQDESV (reference sequence). This CDR3 has 20 residues. V shed 5 bases and J 3 bases; nucleotides not matched to a gene: 13.

This chain joins TRBV28 and TRBJ1-4; tentatively, D is TRBD1 (5 bases). The CDR3 length is 15 residues. Trimming took off 5 bases at V and 7 bases at J, with 17 bases between the two ends. Germline CDR1 reads MDHEN; CDR2 reads SYDVKM. CDR3 region: CASSLSTAEGEKLFF. CDR3 nucleotide sequence: TGTGCCAGCAGTCTCTCGACAGCGGAAGGTGAAAAACTGTTTTTT.

This clonotype was recorded at least ten times. This CDR3 is CASSPSLAGGLEQFF. DNA of the CDR3: TGTGCCAGCAGTCCATCACTAGCGGGGGGGCTTGAGCAGTTCTTC. V and J are TRBV12-3 or TRBV12-4 and TRBJ2-1; TRBD2 agrees at 13 bases. The junction had 7 bases not matched to a gene; V was cut back by 5 bases and J by 9 bases. The CDR3 covers 15 residues.